This T cell receptor beta chain was sequenced during a study of T cells after yellow fever vaccination. Study outcomes and limitations: Clones that expanded after primary vaccination mostly reappeared after the booster (just over 95% CD4, about 89% CD8).

This clonotype was picked up a small number of times. Its target is unknown. Germline CDR1 is LGHDT and CDR2 is YNNKEL (reference sequence). The length of the CDR3 is 12 residues. The V and J ends lost 3 bases and 9 bases respectively, with 9 bases between them. 5'RACE template switching generated TCR cDNA, adding a universal primer site and UMIs. MiXCR, run by TCRdb on the 5' RACE reads, gives a single entry per CDR3 protein. The table has roughly 520,000 distinct CDR3 sequences, about a fifth seen once. V usage is TRBV3-1 and J usage is TRBJ2-1; TRBD2 is a possible D gene (7 bases). This clonotype was sampled from a man between 18 and 29 years old who received the YFV17D yellow fever vaccine. The source was PBMCs, collected approximately 20 days after the first yellow fever vaccination. The CDR3 spells CASSQGGAEQFF. CDR3 bases: TGTGCCAGCAGCCAGGGGGGGGCTGAGCAGTTCTTC.